This TCR beta chain appears in the sequencing data of a study of neurological immune-mediated disorders. Study-level results: Sharing of CDR3 amino acid sequences among expanded clones across subjects was absent, suggesting private repertoires in all groups. When repertoires were grouped phylogenetically, those of 18 of 34 multiple sclerosis patients fell into one related-CDR3 cluster, a possible signature.

Germline CDR1 MGHRA, CDR2 YSYEKL. The CDR3 has 14 residues. V dropped 4 bases and J dropped 6 bases, with 16 bases sitting between them. TCRdb itself ran the 5' RACE reads through MiXCR, one entry per CDR3 protein. The data hold about 80,000 distinct CDR3 sequences, with around 6% observed a single time. Documented time point: longitudinal time-point 2. From 2 million PBMCs stored at -80 C, the unsorted libraries were generated. This clonotype appeared many times. Its antigen remains unidentified. The sample taken for sequencing was PBMCs. The TCR sequence derives from a woman aged 60 to 75 with multiple sclerosis. The chain uses TRBV4-1 and TRBJ2-7, with a weak D call TRBD1 (6 bases). CDR3 sequence: CASSLGTILGEQYF. As DNA, the CDR3 is TGCGCCAGCAGCCTCGGGACAATTTTGGGCGAGCAGTACTTC.